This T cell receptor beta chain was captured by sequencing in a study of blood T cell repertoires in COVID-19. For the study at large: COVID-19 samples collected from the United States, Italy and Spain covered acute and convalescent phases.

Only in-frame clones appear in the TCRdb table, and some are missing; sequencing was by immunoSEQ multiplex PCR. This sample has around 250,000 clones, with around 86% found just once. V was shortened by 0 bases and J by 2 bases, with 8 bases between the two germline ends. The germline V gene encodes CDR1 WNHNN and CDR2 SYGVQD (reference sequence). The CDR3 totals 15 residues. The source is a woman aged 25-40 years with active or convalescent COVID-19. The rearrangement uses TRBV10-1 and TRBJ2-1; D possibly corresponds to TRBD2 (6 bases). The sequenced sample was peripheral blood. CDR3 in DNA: TGCGCCAGCAGTGAGTCCCGCGGGGCCTACAATGAGCAGTTCTTC. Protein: CASSESRGAYNEQFF.